These T cell receptor beta chains were read from a single sample in a study of beta chain features in type 1 diabetes. Some clones are missing from TCRdb's copy, which holds only in-frame ones; the method was immunoSEQ multiplex PCR. The table records approximately 380,000 clones, around 16% of them present only once. The sample consisted of naive CD4+ T cells from blood. The receptor source for this set is a woman in her late teens or twenties in good health. CDR3s include the opening cysteine and the closing phenylalanine or tryptophan. D genes are given only for firm matches. A row's size may be missing; if present it is once, few, many or a size class.

few,TRBJ2-7,TRBD1,TRBV29-1,TGCAGCGTTATGTACAGGGGTTTTGACGAGCAGTACTTC,CSVMYRGFDEQYF
NA,TRBJ2-1,TRBD2,TRBV4-1,TGCGCCAGCAGCCAAGATCGGGGGTCAGGTCTAGCGGGAGTCAATGAGCAGTTCTTC,CASSQDRGSGLAGVNEQFF
NA,TRBJ1-1,TRBD1,TRBV5-1,TGCGCCAGCGGGCGACACAGGGGGGACGCTGAAGCTTTCTTT,CASGRHRGDAEAFF
few,TRBJ1-2,TRBD1,TRBV7-3,TGTGCCAGCAGCTTTCTCCTGAACCGGGACAGGGAGTATGGCTACACCTTC,CASSFLLNRDREYGYTF
NA,TRBJ2-7,TRBD2,TRBV29-1,TGCAGCGTTGGGGAGGGTCCTTACGAGCAGTACTTC,CSVGEGPYEQYF
NA,TRBJ1-2,NA,TRBV5-1,TGCGCCAGCAGCGAGGAGGTGCCAGGTGGAGGCTACACCTTC,CASSEEVPGGGYTF
NA,TRBJ2-4,TRBD2,TRBV7-2,TGTGCCAGCAGCTTACTAGCGGGAGGGCCGGTAAACATTCAGTACTTC,CASSLLAGGPVNIQYF
NA,TRBJ1-1,NA,TRBV7-9,TGTGCCAGCAGCTTATCGAGGAGTACGAGTAAAACTGAAGCTTTCTTT,CASSLSRSTSKTEAFF
few,TRBJ2-1,TRBD1,TRBV6-5,TGTGCCACGTCCGGGACAGGGGCCCGGAATGAGCAGTTCTTC,CATSGTGARNEQFF
few,TRBJ1-2,TRBD1,TRBV29-1,TGCAGCGTTTACACAGGGGTCGACGGCTATGGCTACACCTTC,CSVYTGVDGYGYTF
few,TRBJ1-5,TRBD1,TRBV18,TGTGCCAGCTCACCGGGACAGGGGGATCGAAATCAGCCCCAGCATTTT,CASSPGQGDRNQPQHF
NA,TRBJ1-1,NA,TRBV25-1,TGTGCCATCCGGCCACCGGGGACAACTGAAGCTTTCTTT,CAIRPPGTTEAFF
few,TRBJ1-1,TRBD1,TRBV6-1,TGTGCCAGCAGTGAATCCACAGGGGCCACTGAAGCTTTCTTT,CASSESTGATEAFF
few,TRBJ1-2,TRBD1,TRBV28,TGTGCCAGCACCAAAGGACAGGGAGGCTATGGCTACACCTTC,CASTKGQGGYGYTF
NA,TRBJ1-2,NA,TRBV4-1,TGCGCCAGCAGCCAAGCGGACATGGTCTATGGCTACACCTTC,CASSQADMVYGYTF
NA,TRBJ2-1,TRBD1,TRBV28,TGTGCCAGCAGTTTACGAGGGGGCCTATACAATGAGCAGTTCTTC,CASSLRGGLYNEQFF
NA,TRBJ2-2,NA,TRBV14,TGTGCCAGCATGGCGGGGAACACCGGGGAGCTGTTTTTT,CASMAGNTGELFF
few,TRBJ1-2,NA,TRBV7-2,TGTGCCAGCAGCCCCTACAGGGCCTATGGCTACACCTTC,CASSPYRAYGYTF
NA,TRBJ2-1,TRBD2,TRBV7-2,TGTGCCAGCAGGCCGGCCGGGACTAGCGGGTACAATGAGCAGTTCTTC,CASRPAGTSGYNEQFF
few,TRBJ1-2,NA,TRBV7-9,TGTGCCAGCACCCGTAGTGACTATGGCTACACCTTC,CASTRSDYGYTF
NA,TRBJ1-1,NA,TRBV29-1,TGCAGCGTTTCGGGACAAAACACTGAAGCTTTCTTT,CSVSGQNTEAFF
few,TRBJ1-1,TRBD1,TRBV4-3,TGCGCCAGCAGCCATGCAGGGGGCGTGAGGACTGAAGCTTTCTTT,CASSHAGGVRTEAFF
few,TRBJ2-5,TRBD1,TRBV28,TGTGCCAGCAGTCCTCCCCCGTTCGGGACAGGGGGCGCCCAGACCCAGTACTTC,CASSPPPFGTGGAQTQYF